The T cell receptor beta chain described here comes from a study of shared clonotypes between healthy human individuals. In the study overall: The donors, a couple of women and a few men, were aged 18 to 49.

Germline V gives CDR1 SGHTA, CDR2 FQGNSA. The CDR3 is made up of 14 amino acids. With 3 bases removed from V and 5 bases from J, the gap between germline ends came to 13 bases. Investigators spread the genomic DNA of each subset evenly over several immunoSEQ plates. TCRdb's copy holds only in-frame clones and misses some; the assay was immunoSEQ multiplex PCR. The sample consists of more than 2 million clones, around 95% of them appearing once. Naive CD8 cells lacked CD45RO, underwent positive selection for CCR7 and left out terminally differentiated effector memory CD45RA+ cells. Participating donors were healthy, HIV-negative adults free of recent acute infections or vaccinations.

The receptor was isolated from a man in his late teens or twenties in good health. Some clones in this sample may be carry-over from other donors' samples. V usage is TRBV7-2 and J usage is TRBJ2-5, with D unresolved. What was sequenced was naive CD8+ T cells from PBMCs. Here the CDR3 DNA reads TGTGCCAGCAGCTTGTTTTTGGGGAAGGAGACCCAGTACTTC. Its translation is CASSLFLGKETQYF.